This T cell receptor beta chain was retrieved from a study of T cell responses to AZD1222 COVID-19 vaccine. TCRdb's table, derived via immunoSEQ multiplex PCR, lists solely in-frame clones and lacks some. The data show some 100,000 clones, approximately 90% seen once. This CDR3 region has 16 residues. V shed 3 bases and J shed 0 bases, with 13 bases lying between them. Per the germline V gene, CDR1 is MDHEN and CDR2 is SYDVKM. The input for sequencing was peripheral blood, taken on day 0 of AZD1222 vaccination. The source of this sequence is an adult in good health. The chain recombines TRBV28 with TRBJ2-3; D may be TRBD1 (5 bases). CDR3 protein: CASSLDGHPSTDTQYF. CDR3 in DNA: TGTGCCAGCAGTTTGGACGGACACCCAAGCACAGATACGCAGTATTTT.